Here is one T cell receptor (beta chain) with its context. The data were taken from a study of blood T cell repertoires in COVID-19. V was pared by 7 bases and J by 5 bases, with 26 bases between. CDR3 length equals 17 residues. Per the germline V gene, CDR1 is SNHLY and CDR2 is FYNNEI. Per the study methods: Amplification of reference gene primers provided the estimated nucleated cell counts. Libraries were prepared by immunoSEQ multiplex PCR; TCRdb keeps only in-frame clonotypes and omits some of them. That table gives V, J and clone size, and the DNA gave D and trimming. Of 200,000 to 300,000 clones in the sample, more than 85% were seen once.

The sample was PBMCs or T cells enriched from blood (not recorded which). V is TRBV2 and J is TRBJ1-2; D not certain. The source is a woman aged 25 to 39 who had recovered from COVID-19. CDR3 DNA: TGTGCCAGCACCTACGCTTCGACTGCTGCCTCTCCGTATGGCTACACCTTC. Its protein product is CASTYASTAASPYGYTF.